This T cell receptor beta chain was retrieved from a study of cytomegalovirus exposure and HLA in healthy donors (dated by TCRdb to 2017 to 2019). Concerning the study at large: According to an earlier analysis of a few hundred of the donors, some 180 million T cells yielded roughly 110 million unique TCR beta sequences and about 280 Gb of sequence data. An early release that covered some 640 HLA-typed donors contained approximately 300 gigabases of sequencing data and 65 million to 100 million unique TCR sequences. Of the roughly 400 genotyped donors, about 80% fell in the genetic ancestry cluster associated with self-reported Caucasian donors. The aim of the study was to test whether cataloging public T cell receptors could identify signatures of past pathogen exposure. The study used immunosequencing to profile the T cell repertoires of under 700 subjects and linked those repertoires to cytomegalovirus serostatus. Along with the roughly 610-subject first cohort, a separate validation cohort of around 120 different subjects was used. To predict cytomegalovirus infection status, the study brought together high-throughput TCR immunosequencing, statistical association of individual TCRs with disease status, and machine learning. A later analysis re-examined previously published TCR beta repertoires from more than 600 donors and added high-resolution HLA genotyping to investigate patterns of TCR occurrence. In the later analysis, no new phenotypic data were used to find candidate immune exposures; instead, reliance was placed on TCR beta sequences and their occurrence across donors. An earlier analysis of 500 to 750 of the donors applied high-throughput TCR beta sequencing to assess whether each TCR beta V gene segment acted as functional or pseudogenic. Donor age, sex, ethnicity and CMV serostatus were collected together with the repertoire data. Genome-wide SNP genotypes for about three fifths of the roughly 670 donors were used in a later genetic analysis, which treated that subset as a discovery cohort. Every discovery cohort repertoire had been produced on one sequencing platform. Both class I and class II loci were covered by HLA typing, at four-digit resolution. The number of typed donors differed by locus: about 620-640 for A, B, C, DRB1 and DQB1; some 500 for DQA1; 600 to 610 for DPA1; and some 470 for DPB1. About 5 DR-DQ haplotypes were handled as single units for association and clustering, since linkage in the cohort was strong. Across about 380 genotyped donors of the cohort, an average of roughly 250,000 unique TCR beta nucleotide sequences per donor were sequenced, and around 20% of those sequences were non-productive. Overall results and qualifications from the work: A few of the identified cytomegalovirus-associated TCR beta chains were confirmed in vitro to be specific for cytomegalovirus antigens. A further reported finding was that TCR beta sequences accurately predicted the HLA-A and HLA-B alleles for most subjects in the first cohort. An association between a missense DCLRE1C variant and V-gene and J-gene trimming of TCR beta chains was found in a later genetic analysis and replicated in an independent cohort. Compared with the roughly 670-donor mean, donors in an Asian-associated ancestry cluster had fewer N-insertions in productive TCRs, according to a later genetic analysis. According to a later analysis, TCR association rates differed among HLA loci, with DRB1 alleles showing the most associated TCRs and HLA-C alleles showing the fewest. Because counts were too low, seventeen rarely observed V segments, including chromosome 9 orphons, were excluded from the earlier analysis of 500 to 700 of the donors. Specific HLA alleles were associated with 15,000 to 20,000 TCR beta sequences at a false discovery rate of 0.05 in a later analysis. Compared with equally common non-associated chains, HLA-associated TCR beta chains in a later analysis were more clonally expanded and had lower generation probabilities. Immune exposure information for the cohort was limited to CMV serostatus. According to a later analysis, parvovirus B19, influenza, CMV and Epstein-Barr virus appeared linked to several top co-occurrence clusters. Some IMGT-functional V segments, including TRBV6-2 and TRBV6-3, could not be distinguished by the 87-base-pair reads and were therefore excluded. According to a later analysis, most CMV-associated TCR beta chains appeared to be HLA-restricted, and the HLA associations seemed to be driven largely by CMV exposure. When HLA alleles, especially DR and DQ, strongly co-occurred, attributing TCR associations to individual alleles was difficult. HLA typing was unavailable for some donors at each locus, so association tests used only the typed subset. Broadly in line with IMGT annotations, most TCR beta V segments showed up in productive rearrangements about 87% or about 30% of the time in an earlier analysis of roughly 590 of the donors. Roughly uniform sequencing depth across donors was assumed in presence/absence analyses, although this assumption may not hold. Only TCR beta chains were sequenced in this cohort, and the absence of alpha or paired-chain data limited detectable features. While some public TCRs were present in many individuals, most TCR sequences turned up only very rarely across donors. A group of highly shared sequence variants was considered likely to be a technical artifact of the sequencing pipeline. Linkage disequilibrium might explain the correlated functional status among segregating V segments, but an unknown experimental factor could not be excluded. In both the original and validation cohorts, the classifier was reported to diagnose cytomegalovirus status with high specificity and sensitivity. The study listed 164 TCR beta chains as associated with cytomegalovirus. It was suggested by the authors that the approach could potentially be generalized to other disease states and immunological phenotypes.

The cohort comprised some 700 healthy bone marrow donors. At the time of sampling, all cohort members were nominally healthy, though unrecorded immune exposures were likely present. The donor was CMV seropositive and belonged to the group of some 290 seropositive cohort members. A peripheral blood sample was provided by each donor, and peripheral blood mononuclear cells were used for TCR beta sequencing. Genomic DNA extraction from the blood cell samples was performed with the Qiagen DNeasy Blood Extraction Kit. V is reduced by 1 base and J by 0 bases, leaving a spacing of 4 bases between them. The cysteine opens and the phenylalanine closes a CDR3 of 13 amino acids. The kept DNA is CDR3 alone, 39 bases in frame from the first base. CDR1 and CDR2 (SGHRS, YFSETQ) derive from the germline V gene. Libraries came from the immunoSEQ multiplex PCR assay. The multiplex PCR relied on a mix of 60 forward primers for TCR Vbeta segments and 13 reverse primers for TCR Jbeta segments. Amplification of the CDR3 region of rearranged TCR beta genes was performed with a multiplex PCR assay on genomic DNA. On the Illumina HiSeq System, the amplified TCR beta libraries were sequenced as 87-base-pair reads. The paper's processing steps were these. A later analysis tallied tens of millions of unique TCR beta chains across the 600 to 700 repertoires, and approximately 12 million of those chains were shared by two or more donors. A nearest-neighbor algorithm error-corrected the raw reads and collapsed the reads into unique sequences, merging closely related sequences to remove PCR and sequencing errors. To assign V, D and J gene segments, CDR3 sequences were aligned to IMGT reference sequences. Each retained sequence needed at least a six-nucleotide match to both a V gene segment and a J gene segment. A rearrangement counted as productive if the CDR3 had no stop codons and remained in frame with V and J, and every other rearrangement counted as non-productive. Following IMGT convention, CDR3 was defined as the stretch from the second conserved V-encoded cysteine to the conserved J-encoded phenylalanine. Sequences without an unambiguous match to a single V gene segment were excluded from the earlier analysis of about 600 of the donors. In an earlier analysis of roughly 600 of the donors, a V segment was called functional when productive rearrangements were above 56.7%, and segregating when the standard deviation between donors exceeded 5%. To diagnose cytomegalovirus status from the catalog of TCR beta chain sequences, a statistical classification framework was built. V and J gene assignment, in a later analysis, came from comparing TCR nucleotide sequences with IMGT/GENE-DB human TR gene sequences. The TCRdist pipeline was used in a later analysis to assign CDR3 sequences and most-parsimonious VDJ recombination scenarios. In a later analysis, each TCR beta chain was defined by its CDR3 amino acid sequence together with its V-gene family, and reads without a unique V-gene family were excluded. A later analysis removed 550 to 650 highly shared, low-generation-probability nucleotide sequences to deal with suspected cross-contamination and a sequencing artifact. For each public chain, a later analysis derived a clonal expansion index from normalized ranks of inferred template counts within each repertoire. In a later analysis, generation probabilities were computed using a VDJ recombination model fitted to out-of-frame rearrangements, and the results were checked against IGoR. In a later analysis, hypergeometric tests were used to score TCR-TCR, TCR-HLA and TCR-CMV co-occurrence, with a repertoire-size bias correction applied to TCR pairs. False discovery rates were estimated in a later analysis by permuting HLA or CMV assignments 20 times. A later analysis grouped co-occurring TCRs with DBSCAN, adding TCRdist sequence similarity when clustering within HLA-allele-positive subsets. Repertoires with fewer than 30,000 or more than 120,000 public chains, plus five repertoires with anomalous nucleotide sharing, were excluded from co-occurrence clustering. The source is immuneACCESS, and TCRdb retained only in-frame sequences with V and J called. Part of the clones is not carried over; for the studies checked, unresolved V genes explain less than half of this, and the remainder is unexplained. V and J calls plus clone size are reproduced from that table; the DNA served to infer D and trimming. The sample data list 150,000 or so clones, and 80% of these were observed just once. Clones ranked in the top ten supply 1% of the sample.

Only a few counts were recorded for this clone. Its antigen specificity is not known. Per-nucleotide qualities are absent, and no much larger clonotype sits a single base away. The specimen sequenced was PBMCs. The clonotype comes from a woman aged 45 to 65 in good health and CMV-seropositive. The chain links TRBV5-1 with TRBJ1-1; confidence is insufficient to name the D gene. The CDR3 sequence is CASSLTMNTEAFF. The DNA sequence is given as TGCGCCAGCAGCTTGACTATGAACACTGAAGCTTTCTTT.